This T cell receptor beta chain was obtained from a study of blood T cells in healthy people across ages. Germline V gene sequence: CDR1 DFQATT, CDR2 SNEGSKA (reference sequence). The ends lost 1 base at V and 4 bases at J; junction bases unmatched: 5. This CDR3 has 14 amino acids. A J-beta primer mix and a sample-barcoded 5' primer were used in a second PCR of roughly 6 to 12 cycles. TCRdb re-analysed the 5' RACE reads in MiXCR, keeping a single row per CDR3 protein. Among some 760,000 distinct CDR3 sequences listed, 25% were seen once. Each donor was a healthy Caucasian individual from Russia, aged roughly 6 to 90. The sample holds many counts of this clonotype. These same records also appear under a second study, on T cells of mothers and their children. That paper adds: Donation came from three healthy Caucasian mothers together with their six children.

The V gene is TRBV20-1, the J gene TRBJ2-5; 8 bases agree with TRBD2. The sample comprised blood. The sequence came from a boy younger than 18 in good health. The CDR3 DNA reads TGCAGTGCTAGAGTCGCAGCGGGAGCAGAGACCCAGTACTTC. Translating it yields CSARVAAGAETQYF.